Each of the 19 T cell receptor beta chains below was sequenced from the same sample in a study of persistence of HIV-infected CD4 T cells. The stimulus was lysate of CMV-infected fibroblasts, around 10 ug/mL. CD40L/CD69 double-negative CD45RO-high memory CD4+ T cells were collected. These receptors lack a known antigen. The libraries were made with immunoSEQ version 4 in survey mode. Generated by immunoSEQ multiplex PCR, the TCRdb table keeps only in-frame clones and is missing some. This table has more than 30,000 clones, over 80% appearing once. Sequences were derived from CD4+ T cells sorted from PBMCs after approximately 19-hour stimulation, sampled from a patient who received antiretroviral therapy. These receptors came from an adult woman with HIV who was CMV-seropositive.

The V and J genes are TRBV10-3 and TRBJ1-1, with 9 bases aligning to TRBD1. The CDR3 spans 16 residues. The germline CDR1 and CDR2 sequences are ENHRY and SYGVKD. After removal of 8 bases from V and 3 bases from J, the junction contained 13 bases not matched to a gene. This CDR3 reads CAIRQGQGLLDTEAFF. CDR3 sequence (DNA): TGTGCCATCCGTCAGGGACAGGGACTGTTGGACACTGAAGCTTTCTTT.

This clone was recorded only once. The CDR3 here is CASSYGGNQPQHF. DNA of the CDR3: TGTGCCAGCAGTTACGGGGGCAATCAGCCCCAGCATTTT. This chain links TRBV6-5 with TRBJ1-5; no firm D call. Trimming took off 2 bases at V and 2 bases at J, with 4 bases between the two ends. In germline, CDR1 is MNHEY, CDR2 SVGAGI. The CDR3 totals 13 residues.

The gene calls are TRBV6-6 and TRBJ1-2; 7 positions agree with TRBD1. Germline trimming cut 5 bases from V and 5 bases from J; bases unmatched to any gene: 8. This CDR3 comprises 14 residues. Looked up from germline, CDR1 is MNHNY and CDR2 is SVGAGI (reference sequence). The DNA for the CDR3 is TGTGCCAGCAGTCCTGACAGGGTGTTGTATGGCTACACCTTC. Encoded protein: CASSPDRVLYGYTF.

This clone was seen a few times. The rearrangement links TRBV19 to TRBJ1-5; 7 bases are shared with TRBD1. Germline V gene lookup returns CDR1 LNHDA and CDR2 SQIVND (reference sequence). CDR3 size: 21 residues. The junction had 24 bases not matched to a gene; V was cut back by 7 bases and J by 0 bases. CDR3 loop: CASTPGLVGGTVRYSNQPQHF. CDR3 in DNA: TGTGCCAGTACCCCGGGTTTAGTTGGCGGGACAGTTAGATATAGCAATCAGCCCCAGCATTTT.

J is TRBJ2-1 and V is TRBV9; D is ambiguous. There are 13 residues in the CDR3. V lost 1 base and J 4 bases, leaving 6 bases between the germline ends. The germline CDR1 and CDR2 sequences are SGDLS and YYNGEE. The CDR3 nucleotides read TGTGCCAGCAGCGTACAACATTACAATGAGCAGTTCTTC. This sequence encodes CASSVQHYNEQFF.

The CDR3 coding sequence is TGTGCCAGCAGTCGGACAGGGACTAGCAATCAGCCCCAGCATTTT. As protein: CASSRTGTSNQPQHF. This chain uses TRBV6-2 or TRBV6-3 with TRBJ1-5, with TRBD1 matching over 8 bases. The CDR3 contains 15 residues. The J segment lost 0 bases and the V segment lost 5 bases, leaving 3 bases of the junction unmatched. From germline, CDR1 is MNHEY and CDR2 SVGEGT.

This chain uses TRBV28 with TRBJ2-7; D is unresolved. The V end was cut by 5 bases, the J end by 3 bases, with 8 bases between. Germline lookup yields CDR1 MDHEN and CDR2 SYDVKM. CDR3 length equals 12 residues. This CDR3 is CASSTSRYEQYF. CDR3 DNA sequence: TGTGCCAGCAGTACAAGCCGCTACGAGCAGTACTTC.

V gene TRBV12-3 or TRBV12-4 combines with J gene TRBJ1-2; D perhaps matches TRBD1 (5 bases). There are 13 residues in the CDR3. The V end was cut by 5 bases, the J end by 7 bases, with 14 bases between. CDR3 sequence: CASSGTGRAGYTF. In DNA form, the CDR3 reads TGTGCCAGCAGTGGGACGGGGCGGGCTGGCTACACCTTC.

The chain carries TRBV11-3 and TRBJ2-3; 11 bases map to TRBD2. This CDR3 contains 16 residues. J lost 2 bases, V lost 5 bases, and 6 bases had no gene match. CDR1 is SGHNT and CDR2 is YENEEA in the germline V gene. CDR3 residues: CASSRRLAGSTDTQYF. CDR3 DNA sequence: TGTGCCAGCAGCCGCCGACTAGCGGGGTCCACAGATACGCAGTATTTT.

This clone was seen more than once but under ten times. The genes are TRBV5-1 and TRBJ2-2; D is undetermined. V lost 2 bases, J lost 2 bases, and 10 bases lay in between. CDR1 and CDR2 from the germline V gene are SGHRS and YFSETQ. The CDR3 is 15 residues long. The CDR3 region has the DNA TGCGCCAGCAGCTTAGGTTCGGCTAACACCGGGGAGCTGTTTTTT. Its protein product is CASSLGSANTGELFF.

This chain links TRBV9 with TRBJ1-1; no definite D call. This CDR3 has 14 amino acids. V was trimmed by 3 bases and J by 1 base, leaving 10 bases between them. Germline V gene lookup returns CDR1 SGDLS and CDR2 YYNGEE. The CDR3 protein is CASSGPTPNTEAFF. The CDR3 bases are TGTGCCAGCAGCGGCCCAACTCCGAACACTGAAGCTTTCTTT.

This chain links TRBV14 with TRBJ1-1, with 7 positions matching TRBD1. The J segment lost 0 bases and the V segment lost 4 bases, leaving 8 bases of the junction unmatched. Germline lookup yields CDR1 SGHDN and CDR2 FVKESK. The CDR3 is 16 amino acids. CDR3 loop: CASSRDRLLMNTEAFF. CDR3 nucleotide sequence: TGTGCCAGCAGCCGGGACAGACTTTTAATGAACACTGAAGCTTTCTTT.

A few counts support this clone. The rearrangement uses TRBV10-1 and TRBJ1-5; D possibly corresponds to TRBD1 (5 bases). The length of the CDR3 is 13 residues. Trimming took off 6 bases at V and 4 bases at J, with 10 bases between the two ends. The germline gives CDR1 WNHNN, CDR2 SYGVQD (reference sequence). CDR3 nucleotides: TGCGCCAGCAGCCCCCAGGGAAATCAGCCCCAGCATTTT. Its protein is CASSPQGNQPQHF.

This chain connects TRBV27 to TRBJ1-5; 9 positions agree with TRBD1. CDR3 length: 13 amino acids. Germline CDR1 and CDR2: MNHEY and SMNVEV (reference sequence). V shed 5 bases, J shed 9 bases, and the junction held 5 bases outside the gene matches. The CDR3 DNA is TGTGCCAGCAGTACAACAGGGGGCCTGCCCCAGCATTTT. Encoded protein: CASSTTGGLPQHF.

This rearrangement joins TRBV18 to TRBJ1-1; D is unresolved. The V end lost 2 bases, the J end lost 4 bases, and 8 bases lay between the germline ends. Germline CDR1 is KGHSH and CDR2 is LQKENI. This CDR3 comprises 13 residues. The DNA of the CDR3 is TGTGCCAGCTCACCAGGGGTAAGCACTGAAGCTTTCTTT. It encodes CASSPGVSTEAFF.

V gene TRBV30 combines with J gene TRBJ1-1, with D uncertain. The ends were cut back, 3 bases at V and 3 bases at J, with 8 bases in the middle. CDR1 and CDR2 from the germline V gene are GTSNPN and SVGIG (reference sequence). This CDR3 spans 12 amino acids. CDR3 DNA sequence: TGTGCCTGGAGGGGCCTTTACACTGAAGCTTTCTTT. Translation: CAWRGLYTEAFF.

This chain joins TRBV5-1 and TRBJ1-4; 7 bases match TRBD1. Per germline, CDR1 SGHRS and CDR2 YFSETQ. With V trimmed by 3 bases and J by 2 bases, 13 bases remained unmatched. This CDR3 comprises 18 residues. In nucleotides, the CDR3 is TGCGCCAGCAGCTCCAGGCCAGGGGGGTTCTCTACTAATGAAAAACTGTTTTTT. Translating it yields CASSSRPGGFSTNEKLFF.

The chain couples TRBV7-9 to TRBJ1-6; D possibly corresponds to TRBD1 (5 bases). There are 14 residues in the CDR3. V lost 3 bases and J 7 bases, leaving 10 bases between the germline ends. Germline CDR1 reads SEHNR; CDR2 reads FQNEAQ (reference sequence). CDR3 amino acids: CASSFWGENSPLHF. CDR3 nucleotide sequence: TGTGCCAGCAGCTTCTGGGGCGAAAATTCACCCCTCCACTTT.

CDR3 amino acids: CASSVGPGDTGELFF. In nucleotides, the CDR3 is TGTGCCAGCAGCGTAGGCCCTGGGGACACCGGGGAGCTGTTTTTT. The chain couples TRBV9 to TRBJ2-2; D is unclear. V was cut by 0 bases and J by 3 bases, with 9 bases left in between. Germline CDR1 and CDR2: SGDLS and YYNGEE. The CDR3 spans 15 residues.